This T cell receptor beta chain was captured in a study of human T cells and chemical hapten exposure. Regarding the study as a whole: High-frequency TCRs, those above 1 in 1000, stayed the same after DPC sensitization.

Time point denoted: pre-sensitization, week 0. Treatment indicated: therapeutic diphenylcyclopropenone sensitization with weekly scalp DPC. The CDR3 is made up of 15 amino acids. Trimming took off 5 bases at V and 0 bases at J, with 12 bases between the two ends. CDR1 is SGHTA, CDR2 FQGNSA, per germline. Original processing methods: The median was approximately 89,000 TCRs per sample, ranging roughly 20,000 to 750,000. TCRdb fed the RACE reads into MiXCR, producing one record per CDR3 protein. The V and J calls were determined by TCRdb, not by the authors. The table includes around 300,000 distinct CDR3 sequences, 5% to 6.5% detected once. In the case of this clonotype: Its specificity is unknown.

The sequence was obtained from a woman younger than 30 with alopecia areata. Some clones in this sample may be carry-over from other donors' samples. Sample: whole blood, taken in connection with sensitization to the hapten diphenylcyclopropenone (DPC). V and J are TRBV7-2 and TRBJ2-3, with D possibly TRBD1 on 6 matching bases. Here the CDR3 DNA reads TGTGCCAGCAGCCCCCTGAGGGGGAGCACAGATACGCAGTATTTT. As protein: CASSPLRGSTDTQYF.